The 7 T cell receptor beta chains presented below share a single source sample, sequenced in a study of graft-versus-host responses after intestinal transplantation (dated by TCRdb to about 2021). The library was built by means of the immunoSEQ multiplex PCR assay. In TCRdb, the immuneACCESS table is reduced to in-frame sequences with V and J assigned. These tables do not hold every clone; where another copy was compared, an unresolved V gene accounts for under half, and the others remain unexplained. In this sample the table shows some 41,000 clones, 85% to 95% of which occur a single time. The biggest ten clones account for around 3.6% of the sample. The specimen was PBMCs, collected around 720 days after intestinal transplantation. The receptors derive from a human patient who received an intestinal transplant, so some T cells may come from the graft donor.

The chain couples TRBV29-1 to TRBJ2-3; D is possibly TRBD1 or TRBD2 (6 bases each). V lost 4 bases and J 6 bases, leaving 14 bases between the germline ends. Germline V gene data show CDR1 as SQVTM and CDR2 as ANQGSEA. The CDR3 is 13 residues long. The CDR3 reads CSVVGGSADTQYF. The CDR3 DNA follows: TGCAGCGTTGTGGGGGGCTCGGCCGATACGCAGTATTTT.

CDR3 region: CASSEGQGIPQHF. CDR3 DNA: TGTGCCAGCAGTGAAGGACAGGGCATTCCCCAGCATTTT. The genes are TRBV6-1 and TRBJ1-5, with 7 positions matching TRBD1. The V gene's germline CDR1 is MNHNS and CDR2 SASEGT. CDR3 size: 13 residues. V dropped 1 base and J dropped 10; count of bases not matched to a gene: 4.

This chain links TRBV7-2 with TRBJ2-5; 9 bases are shared with TRBD2. The CDR3 has 16 residues. The V gene's germline CDR1 is SGHTA and CDR2 FQGNSA. Unmatched junction bases numbered 8, after V lost 1 base and J lost 5 bases. CDR3 DNA sequence: TGTGCCAGCAGCTTAGGTGCGCGGGGGGGCCGGGAGACCCAGTACTTC. Translation gives CASSLGARGGRETQYF.

This sequence joins TRBV27 and TRBJ1-1; no clear D gene. CDR1 and CDR2 (germline): MNHEY, SMNVEV (reference sequence). Trimming pared 5 bases from V and 6 bases from J, leaving 16 bases between. CDR3 size: 14 residues. The CDR3 protein is CASSLSRPSPEAFF. The DNA for the CDR3 is TGTGCCAGCAGTCTGTCAAGGCCCAGCCCTGAAGCTTTCTTT.

This chain connects TRBV19 to TRBJ1-4; D possibly corresponds to TRBD1 (6 bases). V was shortened by 6 bases and J by 12 bases, with 14 bases between the two germline ends. The CDR3 totals 12 residues. CDR1 is LNHDA, CDR2 SQIVND, per germline (reference sequence). The CDR3 spells CASREDRTELFF. The CDR3 nucleotides are TGTGCCAGTAGAGAAGACAGGACAGAACTGTTTTTT.

The sample holds a few counts of this clone. The gene calls are TRBV10-1 and TRBJ2-7; tentative D call: TRBD2 (5 bases). The germline V and J ends were trimmed by 10 bases and 5 bases, with 21 bases remaining between them. CDR1 and CDR2 (germline): WNHNN, SYGVQD (reference sequence). The CDR3 runs 14 residues. This chain's CDR3 is CATSLEILRDEQYF. The CDR3 DNA follows: TGCGCCACTAGCCTTGAGATCCTTAGGGACGAGCAGTACTTC.

The chain recombines TRBV6-6 with TRBJ2-7; D not certain. Germline V CDR1 and CDR2: MNHNY, SVGAGI (reference sequence). This CDR3 is 14 amino acids long. Trimming removed 6 bases at V and 4 bases at J, with 16 bases between. The DNA of the CDR3 is TGTGCCAGCAGAACCCCAGGTTACGTTTACGAGCAGTACTTC. Its protein is CASRTPGYVYEQYF.